The 13 T cell receptor beta chains below come from one sample, sequenced in a study of neoadjuvant anti-PD-1 for oral cavity cancer. The protocol was immunoSEQ multiplex PCR, while the TCRdb copy is restricted to in-frame clones and leaves out a portion. The sample lists around 14,000 clones; around 70% were seen once. The specimen was PBMCs, collected before nivolumab (anti-PD-1) treatment. The source of these receptors is a person aged 35 to 85 with oral cavity squamous cell carcinoma.

This clone came up a few times. The J gene is TRBJ2-7, the V gene TRBV10-1; the D call may be TRBD1 or TRBD2 (5 bases each). Germline V gives CDR1 WNHNN, CDR2 SYGVQD (reference sequence). This CDR3 spans 13 amino acids. Trimming took off 0 bases at V and 3 bases at J, with 6 bases between the two ends. The CDR3 reads CASSESGVYEQYF. Here the CDR3 DNA reads TGCGCCAGCAGTGAGTCGGGGGTCTACGAGCAGTACTTC.

The rearrangement uses TRBV7-8 and TRBJ2-5, with 8 nucleotides matching TRBD2. The CDR3 contains 15 residues. Germline V gene sequence: CDR1 SGHVS, CDR2 FQNEAQ. V dropped 3 bases and J dropped 5; count of bases not matched to a gene: 8. The CDR3 DNA is TGTGCCAGCAGCTTTCAGCGGGGGCCCTCGGAGACCCAGTACTTC. It is translated as CASSFQRGPSETQYF.

This clone occurred a few times. V is TRBV6-1 and J is TRBJ1-5, with D tentatively TRBD1 (6 bases). This CDR3 is built from 14 residues. With 2 bases removed from V and 2 bases from J, the gap between germline ends came to 7 bases. The V gene's germline CDR1 is MNHNS and CDR2 SASEGT. The CDR3 DNA sequence: TGTGCCAGCAGTGAATCAGGGGGCAATCAGCCCCAGCATTTT. This translates into CASSESGGNQPQHF.

This clone was seen more than once but under ten times. The V gene is TRBV10-1, the J gene TRBJ2-3; 7 positions agree with TRBD1. The J segment lost 6 bases and the V segment lost 5 bases, leaving 8 bases of the junction unmatched. The CDR3 is made up of 14 amino acids. The germline CDR1 and CDR2 sequences are WNHNN and SYGVQD (reference sequence). CDR3 sequence: CASSRQGGIDTQYF. In DNA form, the CDR3 reads TGCGCCAGCAGTCGACAGGGCGGAATCGATACGCAGTATTTT.

This chain uses TRBV6-1 with TRBJ2-7; D perhaps matches TRBD2 (5 bases). V lost 1 base and J 6 bases, leaving 13 bases between the germline ends. This CDR3 contains 14 residues. Looked up from germline, CDR1 is MNHNS and CDR2 is SASEGT. CDR3 DNA: TGTGCCAGCAGTGAAGGTGAGGAGGCAGCCGAGCAGTACTTC. Translating it yields CASSEGEEAAEQYF.

This clone was counted a few times. This chain joins TRBV5-4 and TRBJ2-7, with D perhaps TRBD1 (6 bases). The CDR3 is made up of 16 amino acids. Trimming shortened V by 2 bases and J by 5 bases, and 20 bases separated the two germline ends. The germline V gene encodes CDR1 SGHNT and CDR2 YYREEE (reference sequence). The CDR3 DNA follows: TGTGCCAGCAGCTTACTAACTGGGGGCGGCCACCACGAGCAGTACTTC. It specifies CASSLLTGGGHHEQYF.

The table lists this clone with a few counts. The chain carries TRBV5-1 and TRBJ1-2; no firm D call. Germline CDR1 is SGHRS and CDR2 is YFSETQ. The CDR3 extends over 14 amino acids. V was cut by 2 bases and J by 4 bases, with 12 bases left in between. The CDR3 DNA reads as TGCGCCAGCAGCTTAACGGATGGAGGCTATGGCTACACCTTC. Encoded protein: CASSLTDGGYGYTF.

J is TRBJ2-1 and V is TRBV7-3, with 12 bases identical to TRBD2. This CDR3 is built from 15 residues. Germline values: CDR1 SGHTA, CDR2 FQGTGA. V gave up 3 bases and J gave up 9 bases; unmatched junction bases: 6. DNA for the CDR3: TGTGCCAGCAGCTTTCGACTAGCGGGAGTCCCTGAGCAGTTCTTC. Its protein is CASSFRLAGVPEQFF.

This clone was seen only a few times. This rearrangement joins TRBV2 to TRBJ1-5; TRBD1 matches 7 bases. With 6 bases clipped from V and 1 base from J, the junction kept 6 bases outside the gene matches. This CDR3 has 15 residues. Germline values: CDR1 SNHLY, CDR2 FYNNEI. CDR3 in DNA: TGTGCCAGCAGATGGACAGGCTGGAGCAATCAGCCCCAGCATTTT. Encoded protein: CASRWTGWSNQPQHF.

The rearrangement links TRBV7-9 to TRBJ2-7; 8 nucleotides line up with TRBD1. The CDR3 contains 16 residues. The V and J ends lost 0 bases and 2 bases, in that order; junction bases with no gene match: 6. From germline, CDR1 is SEHNR and CDR2 FQNEAQ (reference sequence). This CDR3 is CASSLATGGITYEQYF. CDR3 coding DNA: TGTGCCAGCAGCTTAGCCACAGGGGGGATTACCTACGAGCAGTACTTC.

The chain couples TRBV7-9 to TRBJ2-7, with D possibly being TRBD1 (6 bases). The CDR3 has 14 amino acids. The germline V gene has CDR1 SEHNR and CDR2 FQNEAQ (reference sequence). The ends were cut back, 4 bases at V and 3 bases at J, with 13 bases in the middle. CDR3 amino acids: CASSSDRRNYEQYF. CDR3 coding DNA: TGTGCCAGCAGCTCCGACAGGCGCAACTACGAGCAGTACTTC.

This chain connects TRBV6-1 to TRBJ1-2; TRBD1 might be the D (5 bases). Between the trimmed V and J ends, which lost 3 bases and 7 bases, there was a span of 12 bases. CDR3 size: 13 residues. Germline V lookup: CDR1 MNHNS, CDR2 SASEGT. For the CDR3, the DNA is TGTGCCAGCAGTGACCCCGGGACGGGTGGCTACACCTTC. Protein: CASSDPGTGGYTF.

In DNA form, the CDR3 reads TGTGCCAGCAGTGAAGGGGGCTCCTACAATGAGCAGTTCTTC. Residues: CASSEGGSYNEQFF. This chain uses TRBV6-1 with TRBJ2-1; D is unclear. Trimming took off 1 base at V and 0 bases at J, with 4 bases between the two ends. The germline gives CDR1 MNHNS, CDR2 SASEGT. The CDR3 is made up of 14 amino acids.